These 31 T cell receptor beta chains were sequenced from one sample in a study of cytomegalovirus exposure and HLA in healthy donors. Primers included in the PCR were 60 Vbeta and 13 Jbeta primers. Libraries were prepared by immunoSEQ multiplex PCR; TCRdb keeps only in-frame clonotypes and omits some of them. The sample data list around 150,000 clones. The sequencing input was PBMCs. These receptors were collected from a man aged 30 to 39 in good health and CMV-seronegative.

This chain links TRBV10-1 with TRBJ2-7; no definite D call. Germline CDR1 and CDR2: WNHNN and SYGVQD (reference sequence). CDR3 length: 13 residues. Trimming took 8 bases from V and 6 from J, leaving 17 bases between them. CDR3 in DNA: TGCGCCAGCGTCGAACAGCTCAGGTGCGAGCAGTACTTC. The encoded protein is CASVEQLRCEQYF.

The rearrangement uses TRBV15 and TRBJ2-7, with 13 bases fitting TRBD2. This CDR3 has 13 amino acids. V was clipped by 4 bases and J by 10 bases; unmatched bases: 4. Germline CDR1 and CDR2: LNHNV and YYDKDF (reference sequence). The DNA of the CDR3 is TGTGCCACCAGCACCAGGACTAGCGGGAGACAGTACTTC. Protein: CATSTRTSGRQYF.

The J gene is TRBJ2-7, the V gene TRBV4-1; 9 bases align to TRBD2. This CDR3 comprises 15 residues. V gave up 5 bases and J gave up 3 bases; unmatched junction bases: 8. Germline CDR1 is MGHRA and CDR2 is YSYEKL. The CDR3 is CASSKKTSGDYEQYF. CDR3 DNA: TGCGCCAGCAGCAAAAAGACTAGCGGTGACTACGAGCAGTACTTC.

The chain joins TRBV27 to TRBJ2-7, with D possibly being TRBD1 (5 bases). This CDR3 has 13 residues. The V end lost 2 bases, the J end lost 0 bases, and 5 bases lay between the germline ends. Germline CDR1 reads MNHEY; CDR2 reads SMNVEV (reference sequence). The CDR3 reads CASSLDSSYEQYF. The CDR3 DNA sequence: TGTGCCAGCAGTTTAGACAGCTCCTACGAGCAGTACTTC.

The chain links TRBV6-5 to TRBJ1-1, with D unclear. V lost 5 bases and J lost 2, with 12 bases in between. The CDR3 is 14 residues long. CDR1 and CDR2 from the germline V gene are MNHEY and SVGAGI. In DNA, the CDR3 is TGTGCCAGCAGTCCGTCCCGGGTTAACACTGAAGCTTTCTTT. Encoded protein: CASSPSRVNTEAFF.

The gene calls are TRBV27 and TRBJ2-7; 8 bases map to TRBD2. CDR1 and CDR2 (germline): MNHEY, SMNVEV (reference sequence). CDR3 size: 13 residues. Trimming removed 6 bases from V and 4 bases from J; junction bases left unmatched: 5. CDR3 nucleotide sequence: TGTGCCAGCAGCCTTGGACTAGCATACGAGCAGTACTTC. Amino acid sequence: CASSLGLAYEQYF.

The chain recombines TRBV29-1 with TRBJ1-1, with 7 bases aligning to TRBD1. The CDR3 has 13 residues. From germline, CDR1 is SQVTM and CDR2 ANQGSEA. The V and J ends lost 3 bases and 2 bases, in that order; junction bases with no gene match: 3. CDR3 in amino acids: CSVDKGANTEAFF. The CDR3 DNA reads as TGCAGCGTTGACAAGGGGGCTAACACTGAAGCTTTCTTT.

The rearrangement links TRBV18 to TRBJ1-5; 8 nucleotides agree with TRBD1. The CDR3 has 16 amino acids. V was clipped by 6 bases and J by 2 bases; unmatched bases: 9. Germline lookup yields CDR1 KGHSH and CDR2 LQKENI. The CDR3 sequence: CASSPGQGGGNQPQHF. For the CDR3, the DNA is TGTGCCAGCTCTCCCGGACAGGGAGGGGGCAATCAGCCCCAGCATTTT.

The chain is built from TRBV18 and TRBJ2-1, with 10 bases fitting TRBD2. The V and J ends lost 3 bases and 6 bases, in that order; junction bases with no gene match: 8. Germline loops: CDR1 KGHSH, CDR2 LQKENI. This CDR3 comprises 16 residues. For the CDR3, the DNA is TGTGCCAGCTCACCGAAAATAGCGGGAGGTGCCAATGAGCAGTTCTTC. It specifies CASSPKIAGGANEQFF.

This chain connects TRBV11-2 to TRBJ2-3; a weak D match, TRBD1 (6 bases). V lost 1 base and J 2 bases, leaving 13 bases between the germline ends. The length of the CDR3 is 16 residues. Germline-derived CDR1 and CDR2 are SGHAT and FQNNGV. CDR3 sequence (DNA): TGTGCCAGCAGCTTAGGCCGGGACATTTTCACAGATACGCAGTATTTT. Encoded protein: CASSLGRDIFTDTQYF.

V gene TRBV19 combines with J gene TRBJ2-3; weak D call: TRBD2 (7 bases). V was shortened by 5 bases and J by 1 base, with 25 bases between the two germline ends. The CDR3 is 19 amino acids. Germline V gene lookup returns CDR1 LNHDA and CDR2 SQIVND (reference sequence). The CDR3, as DNA: TGTGCCAGTAGTGGCCGGGGGGCGGGAGTCAACGAGGGCACAGATACGCAGTATTTT. Translated, it gives CASSGRGAGVNEGTDTQYF.

The CDR3 is CASSLSTPFGEQFF. CDR3 coding DNA: TGCGCCAGCAGCTTGAGCACCCCTTTTGGTGAGCAGTTCTTC. V usage is TRBV5-1 and J usage is TRBJ2-1; no definite D call. Germline-derived CDR1 and CDR2 are SGHRS and YFSETQ. V shed 1 base and J shed 9 bases, with 14 bases lying between them. The CDR3 covers 14 residues.

J is TRBJ2-2 and V is TRBV11-3; the match to TRBD1 covers 8 bases. There are 15 residues in the CDR3. The junction had 2 bases not matched to a gene; V was cut back by 4 bases and J by 1 base. Germline-derived CDR1 and CDR2 are SGHNT and YENEEA. Here the CDR3 DNA reads TGTGCCAGCAGCTCGGGGACAGGGAACACCGGGGAGCTGTTTTTT. This codes for CASSSGTGNTGELFF.

The chain carries TRBV29-1 and TRBJ2-7, with TRBD2 matching 12 bases. CDR1 is SQVTM and CDR2 is ANQGSEA in the germline V gene. This CDR3 contains 14 residues. Losses at the gene ends were 4 bases for V and 4 bases for J; bases not matched to a gene: 5. CDR3 sequence reads: CSVATSGRRYEQYF. The CDR3, as DNA: TGCAGCGTTGCCACTAGCGGGAGGAGGTACGAGCAGTACTTC.

The chain recombines TRBV10-2 with TRBJ1-5; D gene uncertain. The V end was cut by 0 bases, the J end by 6 bases, with 9 bases between. The CDR3 length is 14 residues. Germline assignment: CDR1 WSHSY and CDR2 SAAADI. CDR3 DNA sequence: TGCGCCAGCAGTGAGTCCCTCGGTGTTCAGCCCCAGCATTTT. Amino acid sequence: CASSESLGVQPQHF.

The chain is built from TRBV6-6 and TRBJ1-5; D may be TRBD1 (6 bases). The CDR3 has 12 residues. Trimming shortened V by 5 bases and J by 11 bases, and 13 bases separated the two germline ends. The germline V gene has CDR1 MNHNY and CDR2 SVGAGI (reference sequence). In DNA, the CDR3 is TGTGCCAGCAGTCTGACAGGTCTAGCCCAGCATTTT. The encoded protein is CASSLTGLAQHF.

V usage is TRBV12-2 and J usage is TRBJ2-5; the table gives TRBD2 as D, unverified against the DNA. The J call may be faulty, since TRBJ2-7 better matches the DNA end. TRBV12-2 is a pseudogene segment. This CDR3 has 18 residues. The CDR3 is CASRLAIAGGPYGGEQYF. The CDR3 nucleotides are TGTGCAAGTCGCTTAGCGATAGCGGGAGGACCCTACGGAGGCGAGCAGTACTTC.

This chain connects TRBV25-1 to TRBJ2-3, with 8 bases identical to TRBD1. Trimming took 4 bases from V and 2 from J; bases not matched to a gene: 8. The germline V gene encodes CDR1 MGHDK and CDR2 SYGVNS. The CDR3 spans 16 residues. The CDR3: CASSGPHRGVTDTQYF. CDR3 DNA sequence: TGTGCCAGCAGTGGGCCCCACAGGGGGGTCACAGATACGCAGTATTTT.

The CDR3: CASRHHQGMNTEAFF. The CDR3 bases are TGCGCCAGCAGGCACCACCAGGGGATGAACACTGAAGCTTTCTTT. The chain recombines TRBV4-1 with TRBJ1-1; the D gene is possibly TRBD1 (6 bases). This CDR3 comprises 15 residues. The germline V gene encodes CDR1 MGHRA and CDR2 YSYEKL. Deletions cut 6 bases from V and 0 bases from J, with 14 bases between.

This sequence joins TRBV15 and TRBJ2-7; 8 nucleotides line up with TRBD1. The germline V gene encodes CDR1 LNHNV and CDR2 YYDKDF (reference sequence). CDR3 size: 18 residues. J lost 0 bases, V lost 3 bases, and 13 bases had no gene match. As DNA, the CDR3 is TGTGCCACCAGCAGGGACCCACTTAGGACAGGGAGCTCCTACGAGCAGTACTTC. Protein product: CATSRDPLRTGSSYEQYF. Complete variable domain (other parts from reference TRBV15 and TRBJ2-7): DAMVIQNPRYQVTQFGKPVTLSCSQTLNHNVMYWYQQKSSQAPKLLFHYYDKDFNNEADTPDNFQSRRPNTSFCFLDIRSPGLGDTAMYLCATSRDPLRTGSSYEQYFGPGTRLTVT.

The chain has TRBV7-2 and TRBJ2-1; 9 bases match TRBD2. This CDR3 region has 15 residues. Germline V gene data show CDR1 as SGHTA and CDR2 as FQGNSA. Trimming cost V 4 bases and J 7 bases; bases outside gene matches: 8. This chain's CDR3 is CASSSSGTLYNEQFF. The CDR3 DNA sequence: TGTGCCAGCAGCTCTAGCGGGACCCTATATAATGAGCAGTTCTTC. Combining the CDR3 with reference TRBV7-2 and TRBJ2-1 gives the whole variable domain GAGVSQSPSNKVTEKGKDVELRCDPISGHTALYWYRQSLGQGLEFLIYFQGNSAPDKSGLPSDRFSAERTGGSVSTLTIQRTQQEDSAVYLCASSSSGTLYNEQFFGPGTRLTVL.

The chain couples TRBV7-9 to TRBJ2-1; the match to TRBD2 covers 11 bases. Germline assignment: CDR1 SEHNR and CDR2 FQNEAQ (reference sequence). After removal of 6 bases from V and 1 base from J, the junction contained 8 bases not matched to a gene. The CDR3 has 17 amino acids. The chain's CDR3 is CASSPTSGAKSYNEQFF. DNA of the CDR3: TGTGCCAGCAGTCCGACTAGCGGGGCCAAATCCTACAATGAGCAGTTCTTC.

V and J are TRBV19 and TRBJ1-2; no clear D gene. There are 13 residues in the CDR3. Germline V CDR1 and CDR2: LNHDA, SQIVND (reference sequence). The V and J ends lost 0 bases and 8 bases respectively, with 10 bases between them. This CDR3 reads CASSIETGNGYTF. The CDR3 region has the DNA TGTGCCAGTAGTATAGAGACGGGGAACGGCTACACCTTC.

The gene calls are TRBV7-2 and TRBJ2-2, with D unresolved. This CDR3 is built from 14 residues. V lost 4 bases to trimming and J lost 0 bases, with 6 bases between them. Germline V gene sequence: CDR1 SGHTA, CDR2 FQGNSA. CDR3 sequence: CASSSNANTGELFF. The CDR3 bases are TGTGCCAGCAGCTCTAACGCGAACACCGGGGAGCTGTTTTTT.

The chain links TRBV6-5 to TRBJ2-1; 9 nucleotides agree with TRBD2. This CDR3 has 16 residues. The V and J ends lost 4 bases and 0 bases, in that order; junction bases with no gene match: 4. The germline gives CDR1 MNHEY, CDR2 SVGAGI. The CDR3 sequence is CASSLSSGSSYNEQFF. Written as DNA, the CDR3 is TGTGCCAGCAGTTTGAGTAGCGGGAGCTCCTACAATGAGCAGTTCTTC.

The chain recombines TRBV6-1 with TRBJ2-3; 8 bases match TRBD2. Trimming cost V 5 bases and J 6 bases; bases outside gene matches: 10. The germline gives CDR1 MNHNS, CDR2 SASEGT. This CDR3 contains 15 residues. As DNA, the CDR3 is TGTGCCAGCAGTCCAGTGGCGGGCGGGGGGGATACGCAGTATTTT. Amino acids: CASSPVAGGGDTQYF.

Turning to this clone: A junction end diverges from the germline sequence, so it may reflect a read error. The chain links TRBV6-6 to TRBJ1-4, with D perhaps matching TRBD1 (6 bases). This CDR3 region has 13 residues. Germline V lookup: CDR1 MNHNY, CDR2 SVGAGI (reference sequence). The DNA of the CDR3 is TGTGCCAGCTTCAGGGGTCGGAACGAAAAACCGTTTTTT. This encodes CASFRGRNEKPFF.

This chain links TRBV5-1 with TRBJ2-5, with TRBD1 as a possible D gene (5 bases). The DNA matches TRBJ2-7 better at its end, which makes the J call doubtful. Germline lookup yields CDR1 SGHRS and CDR2 YFSETQ. The length of the CDR3 is 16 residues. CDR3 protein: CASSFPGSDRSYEQYF. The CDR3 nucleotides are TGCGCCAGCAGCTTCCCAGGGTCAGACCGGTCCTACGAGCAGTACTTC.

The rearrangement links TRBV18 to TRBJ2-5; TRBD1 matches 12 bases. Germline lookup yields CDR1 KGHSH and CDR2 LQKENI. CDR3 length: 16 residues. The V segment lost 2 bases and the J segment 4 bases; nucleotides outside the gene matches: 5. In DNA form, the CDR3 reads TGTGCCAGCTCACCAACGGGACAGGGGGCTTTAGAGACCCAGTACTTC. Translating gives CASSPTGQGALETQYF.

CDR3 in amino acids: CASSESTAEKETQYF. The DNA for the CDR3 is TGCGCCAGCAGTGAGTCGACAGCCGAGAAAGAGACCCAGTACTTC. The chain carries TRBV10-1 and TRBJ2-5; D is perhaps TRBD1 (5 bases). V gave up 0 bases and J gave up 3 bases, with 11 bases separating them. The CDR3 is made up of 15 amino acids. The germline V gene has CDR1 WNHNN and CDR2 SYGVQD (reference sequence).

In DNA, the CDR3 is TGCGCCAGCAGCTCCGGGACTAGCGGGAGCCCCGATGAGCAGTTCTTC. It translates to CASSSGTSGSPDEQFF. V usage is TRBV5-1 and J usage is TRBJ2-1; 14 bases line up with TRBD2. The J segment lost 8 bases and the V segment lost 3 bases, leaving 7 bases of the junction unmatched. Germline CDR1 SGHRS, CDR2 YFSETQ. CDR3 length: 16 amino acids.